What follows are 17 T cell receptor beta chains derived from one specimen sequenced in a study of control samples from healthy donors and cancer patients (dated by TCRdb to the early 2020s). The method behind the library was the immunoSEQ multiplex PCR assay. TCRdb mirrors the immuneACCESS table, restricted to in-frame sequences. Some clones are absent from its copies; in checked studies, under half trace to an unresolved V gene, and the reason for the others is unknown. The sample contains about 92,000 clones, around 80% of them found a single time. The top ten constitute around 10% of the sample. Sequences were obtained from blood. The origin of the receptors is a woman in her fifties or sixties in good health.

This chain connects TRBV5-6 to TRBJ2-1; D call uncertain. V was shortened by 4 bases and J by 8 bases, with 7 bases between the two germline ends. Looked up from germline, CDR1 is SGHDT and CDR2 is YYEEEE. The CDR3 spans 11 residues. The CDR3 sequence: CASSLADEQFF. CDR3 nucleotides: TGTGCCAGCAGCCTGGCCGATGAGCAGTTCTTC.

This clone came up once. V and J are TRBV7-2 and TRBJ1-2; D not resolved. Trimming took 0 bases from V and 5 from J, leaving 7 bases between them. Germline CDR1 and CDR2: SGHTA and FQGNSA. This CDR3 has 13 amino acids. The CDR3, as DNA: TGTGCCAGCAGCTTAGCGGGCGGTTATGGCTACACCTTC. Amino acids: CASSLAGGYGYTF.

The V call is TRBV5-6, the J call TRBJ1-3, with 7 bases lining up with TRBD1. The CDR3 is made up of 18 amino acids. Per the germline V gene, CDR1 is SGHDT and CDR2 is YYEEEE. The V segment lost 2 bases and the J segment 0 bases; nucleotides outside the gene matches: 11. The CDR3: CASSLQGFGLYSGNTIYF. CDR3 nucleotides: TGTGCCAGCAGCTTACAGGGGTTCGGACTCTACTCTGGAAACACCATATATTTT.

V gene TRBV7-9 combines with J gene TRBJ1-2; D call uncertain. Germline lookup yields CDR1 SEHNR and CDR2 FQNEAQ (reference sequence). The CDR3 consists of 15 residues. The V gene lost 5 bases and the J gene lost 8 bases, with 21 bases spanning the gap. The chain's CDR3 is CASSLVSGESGGYTF. CDR3 sequence (DNA): TGTGCCAGCAGCCTCGTCTCCGGGGAATCCGGGGGCTACACCTTC.

The table lists this clone with many counts. The rearrangement uses TRBV27 and TRBJ1-3, with TRBD1 as a possible D gene (6 bases). From germline, CDR1 is MNHEY and CDR2 SMNVEV (reference sequence). The V end was cut by 6 bases, the J end by 2 bases, with 14 bases between. The length of the CDR3 is 15 residues. The chain's CDR3 is CASRSGVGAGNTIYF. The CDR3 DNA reads TGTGCCAGCAGGTCAGGGGTTGGGGCTGGAAACACCATATATTTT.

The chain is built from TRBV28 and TRBJ2-2; D is perhaps TRBD1 (6 bases). Trimming removed 8 bases at V and 1 base at J, with 11 bases between. Germline loops: CDR1 MDHEN, CDR2 SYDVKM. The CDR3 has 14 amino acids. In nucleotides, the CDR3 is TGTGCCAGCGGCCTGACAGGGAACACCGGGGAGCTGTTTTTT. Its translation is CASGLTGNTGELFF.

The chain uses TRBV27 and TRBJ2-1; a weak D match, TRBD2 (6 bases). V lost 3 bases, J lost 7 bases, and 13 bases lay in between. The germline gives CDR1 MNHEY, CDR2 SMNVEV (reference sequence). The CDR3 has 14 residues. CDR3 in amino acids: CASSFAGLRNEQFF. The CDR3 DNA follows: TGTGCCAGCAGTTTTGCGGGACTCAGAAATGAGCAGTTCTTC.

The gene calls are TRBV11-2 and TRBJ2-5; perhaps TRBD2 as D (6 bases). The CDR3 has 14 residues. The V and J ends lost 5 bases and 9 bases respectively, with 19 bases between them. In germline, CDR1 is SGHAT, CDR2 FQNNGV. As DNA, the CDR3 is TGTGCCAGCAGCGAAAACCGGGAGCTCAAGGCCCAGTACTTC. Translating gives CASSENRELKAQYF.

The chain has TRBV6-5 and TRBJ1-5, with TRBD1 matching 9 bases. Per germline, CDR1 MNHEY and CDR2 SVGAGI. V was pared by 8 bases and J by 5 bases, with 4 bases of the junction left unmatched. This CDR3 region has 13 residues. Here the CDR3 DNA reads TGTGCCAGCGGGACAGGGCGGGATCAGCCCCAGCATTTT. Translation: CASGTGRDQPQHF.

The chain employs TRBV19 and TRBJ1-1, with D possibly matching TRBD1 (6 bases). V lost 5 bases, J lost 2 bases, and 18 bases lay in between. Germline CDR1 is LNHDA and CDR2 is SQIVND (reference sequence). The CDR3 covers 16 residues. For the CDR3, the DNA is TGTGCCAGTAGTTCTGACAGGCCGCCCTCAAACACTGAAGCTTTCTTT. Encoded protein: CASSSDRPPSNTEAFF.

V and J are TRBV21-1 and TRBJ2-7. TRBV21-1 is a documented pseudogene. This CDR3 is 11 amino acids long. The CDR3 DNA follows: TGTGCCAGCAGCATTTCCTACGAGCAGTACTTC. Translated: CASSISYEQYF.

This clone showed up just a few times. The chain recombines TRBV28 with TRBJ1-3, with no clear D. Per the germline V gene, CDR1 is MDHEN and CDR2 is SYDVKM. The CDR3 is 16 amino acids. The V end was cut by 2 bases, the J end by 0 bases, with 11 bases between. The CDR3 DNA reads as TGTGCCAGCAGTTTAATAAGAAGACCCTCTGGAAACACCATATATTTT. Protein product: CASSLIRRPSGNTIYF.

This clone was found once. The CDR3 sequence: CASRRLDSYNEQFF. CDR3 nucleotides: TGTGCCAGCCGACGTTTAGACTCCTACAATGAGCAGTTCTTC. The chain carries TRBV6-5 and TRBJ2-1; D is ambiguous. V dropped 8 bases and J dropped 0 bases, with 11 bases sitting between them. CDR1 and CDR2 (germline): MNHEY, SVGAGI. This CDR3 comprises 14 residues.

The genes are TRBV9 and TRBJ1-5; D gene unclear. Per germline, CDR1 SGDLS and CDR2 YYNGEE. CDR3 length: 16 residues. Trimming cost V 2 bases and J 0 bases, with 12 bases left between them. The CDR3 spells CASSVPSPISNQPQHF. The DNA of the CDR3 is TGTGCCAGCAGCGTCCCGTCCCCTATTAGCAATCAGCCCCAGCATTTT.

V and J are TRBV14 and TRBJ2-7; D is possibly TRBD2 (6 bases). V was cut by 3 bases and J by 7 bases, with 13 bases left in between. The CDR3 has 13 residues. Germline CDR1 reads SGHDN; CDR2 reads FVKESK. The CDR3 region is CASSQFGRGEQYF. The CDR3 coding sequence is TGTGCCAGCAGCCAGTTCGGTCGGGGGGAGCAGTACTTC.

The V call is TRBV4-1, the J call TRBJ1-1; the D is unclear. The germline V gene encodes CDR1 MGHRA and CDR2 YSYEKL. The CDR3 loop spans 13 amino acids. V was clipped by 10 bases and J by 4 bases, with 16 bases between them. The CDR3 nucleotides are TGCGCCACCGCCCGCATACGGGGCACTGAAGCTTTCTTT. Its translation: CATARIRGTEAFF.

The chain uses TRBV5-5 and TRBJ1-3; 7 nucleotides match TRBD1. Per germline, CDR1 SGHKS and CDR2 YYEKEE (reference sequence). CDR3 length equals 15 residues. Unmatched junction bases numbered 8, after V lost 6 bases and J lost 2 bases. The CDR3 region has the DNA TGTGCCAGCAACCCTTACCAGGGGGCTGGAAACACCATATATTTT. Residues: CASNPYQGAGNTIYF.